Listed below are T cell receptor beta chains from one sample, sequenced in a study. TCRdb passed the 5' RACE reads through MiXCR, listing each CDR3 protein once. The table lists roughly 30,000 distinct CDR3 sequences, 25% to 30% of them singletons. Sequenced: tumor-infiltrating Tregs sorted from the breast tumor. The source is a female donor with breast cancer. The CDR3 runs from the conserved cysteine through the conserved F or W. D genes are given only for firm matches. Where a row states a size, it is once, few, many or the class of an expanded clone; other rows omit it.

D: .; size: few; V: TRBV6-6; J: TRBJ1-6; length: 14; DNA: TGTGCCAGCAGTTATGAGGGTACTAATTCACCCCTCCACTTT; CDR3: CASSYEGTNSPLHF
D: TRBD2; size: .; V: TRBV6-5; J: TRBJ2-1; length: 14; DNA: TGTGCCAGCAGTCTAGCGGGCTATTACAATGAGCAGTTCTTC; CDR3: CASSLAGYYNEQFF
D: TRBD1; size: .; V: TRBV3-1; J: TRBJ1-2; length: 14; DNA: TGTGCCAGCAGCCATATTGGACAGGGCCTCGGCTACACCTTC; CDR3: CASSHIGQGLGYTF
D: TRBD1; size: medium-sized; V: TRBV12-3/TRBV12-4; J: TRBJ1-1; length: 13; DNA: TGTGCCAGCAGTTTTAACAGGGGCACTGAAGCTTTCTTT; CDR3: CASSFNRGTEAFF
D: TRBD1; size: .; V: TRBV20-1; J: TRBJ2-1; length: 14; DNA: TGCAGTGCTAGAAACAGGGGATCCACAAGGGAGCGGTTCTTC; CDR3: CSARNRGSTRERFF
D: .; size: many; V: TRBV20-1; J: TRBJ2-5; length: 14; DNA: TGCAGTGCCCGATGGGGGGGGGCGCGGGAGACCCAGTACTTC; CDR3: CSARWGGARETQYF
D: TRBD2; size: .; V: TRBV5-1; J: TRBJ2-7; length: 15; DNA: TGCGCCAGCAGCTTGGGAGGGACTAGCGGCTACGAGCAGTACTTC; CDR3: CASSLGGTSGYEQYF
D: TRBD1; size: .; V: TRBV6-6; J: TRBJ1-1; length: 12; DNA: TGTGCCAGCAGCGGGACAGGAGGTCGCGCTTTCTTT; CDR3: CASSGTGGRAFF
D: TRBD2; size: .; V: TRBV5-1; J: TRBJ2-1; length: 12; DNA: TGCGCCAGCAGTAGCGGGCACAATGAGCAGTTCTTC; CDR3: CASSSGHNEQFF
D: TRBD1; size: many; V: TRBV10-1; J: TRBJ1-1; length: 13; DNA: TGCGCCAGCAGTACAGGGGTTACCACTGAAGCTTTCTTT; CDR3: CASSTGVTTEAFF
D: .; size: many; V: TRBV7-2; J: TRBJ2-3; length: 12; DNA: TGTGCCAGCAGCTTAGCGACAGCTCTGTCGTATTTT; CDR3: CASSLATALSYF
D: .; size: many; V: TRBV20-1; J: TRBJ1-2; length: 14; DNA: TGCAGTGCCTCCATAGGGTCCACGGGGTATGGCTACACCTTC; CDR3: CSASIGSTGYGYTF
D: TRBD1; size: .; V: TRBV7-2; J: TRBJ1-5; length: 16; DNA: TGTGCCAGCAGCTTAAGCGGACAGGGGGTCGGTCAGCCCCAGCATTTT; CDR3: CASSLSGQGVGQPQHF
D: TRBD2; size: many; V: TRBV11-3; J: TRBJ2-1; length: 14; DNA: TGTGCCAGCAGTCGGACTAGCGGGAGCAATGAGCAGTTCTTC; CDR3: CASSRTSGSNEQFF
D: TRBD1; size: .; V: TRBV7-8; J: TRBJ1-2; length: 15; DNA: TGTGCCAGCAGCCCCCCGGACAGGGCCTCCTATGGCTACACCTTC; CDR3: CASSPPDRASYGYTF